Listed below are T cell receptor beta chains from one sample, sequenced in a study of metastatic and nonmetastatic thyroid tumors. TCRdb reassembled clones from the PCR reads with MiXCR. The sample consists of about 5,800 clones, approximately 18% of them appearing once. What was sequenced was adjacent normal tissue. Receptors were obtained from a female donor with papillary thyroid cancer or a benign thyroid nodule (not recorded which). Some clones in this sample may be carry-over from other donors' samples. CDR3s include the opening cysteine and the closing phenylalanine or tryptophan. Fields, in order: clone size, J gene, D gene, V gene, CDR3 DNA, CDR3 protein. A D gene is named only where the DNA matches it firmly. Some rows have no size entry. The others give once, few or many, or a class for an expanded clone.

clone size: -; J gene: TRBJ1-3; D gene: -; V gene: TRBV7-8; CDR3 DNA: TGTGCCAGCAGCTCTGACAGGTTGGAGGGGGATGGAAACACCATATATTTT; CDR3 protein: CASSSDRLEGDGNTIYF
clone size: medium-sized; J gene: TRBJ2-2; D gene: -; V gene: TRBV12-3/TRBV12-4; CDR3 DNA: TGTGCCAGCAGTTTAGCGTTCGGACTCTTTACGAACACCGGGGAGCTGTTTTTT; CDR3 protein: CASSLAFGLFTNTGELFF
clone size: medium-sized; J gene: TRBJ2-1; D gene: -; V gene: TRBV7-8; CDR3 DNA: TGTGCCAGCAGCTTAGAGAGAGGGGGTACCTACAATGAGCAGTTCTTC; CDR3 protein: CASSLERGGTYNEQFF
clone size: -; J gene: TRBJ1-2; D gene: TRBD1; V gene: TRBV12-3/TRBV12-4; CDR3 DNA: TGTGCCAGCAGTTCCCAAGGGGGCAATTACTATGGCTACACCTTC; CDR3 protein: CASSSQGGNYYGYTF
clone size: medium-sized; J gene: TRBJ1-6; D gene: -; V gene: TRBV24-1; CDR3 DNA: TGTGCCACCTCGAGCTCCTATAATTCACCCCTCCACTTT; CDR3 protein: CATSSSYNSPLHF
clone size: -; J gene: TRBJ2-1; D gene: TRBD2; V gene: TRBV11-2; CDR3 DNA: TGTGCCAGCAGCTTACAGCGGGAGCGGTCAAAGGATGAGCAGTTCTTC; CDR3 protein: CASSLQRERSKDEQFF
clone size: few; J gene: TRBJ1-5; D gene: -; V gene: TRBV6-1; CDR3 DNA: TGTGCCAGCAGCCTGACAGGCCCCAATCAGCCCCAGCATTTT; CDR3 protein: CASSLTGPNQPQHF
clone size: medium-sized; J gene: TRBJ2-1; D gene: -; V gene: TRBV28; CDR3 DNA: TGTGCCAGCAGCTCCACCGGGGGAAGCTCCTACAATGAGCAGTTCTTC; CDR3 protein: CASSSTGGSSYNEQFF
clone size: many; J gene: TRBJ2-3; D gene: -; V gene: TRBV24-1; CDR3 DNA: TGTGCCACCAGTGATTTGGGCGGGCCAAGGGCAGATACGCAGTATTTT; CDR3 protein: CATSDLGGPRADTQYF
clone size: many; J gene: TRBJ2-5; D gene: TRBD2; V gene: TRBV4-1; CDR3 DNA: TGCGCCAGCAGCCAATCCCCGGGAGGCGGGGGGCGAGAGACCCAGTACTTC; CDR3 protein: CASSQSPGGGGRETQYF
clone size: few; J gene: TRBJ2-2; D gene: -; V gene: TRBV6-2/TRBV6-3; CDR3 DNA: TGTGCCAGCAGTTCCTACTATGGGAGTAGCGGTAACACCGGGGAGCTGTTTTTT; CDR3 protein: CASSSYYGSSGNTGELFF
clone size: medium-sized; J gene: TRBJ1-6; D gene: -; V gene: TRBV5-1; CDR3 DNA: TGCGCCAGCAGCTTTGGGACGGCAGATAATTCACCCCTCCACTTT; CDR3 protein: CASSFGTADNSPLHF
clone size: -; J gene: TRBJ1-1; D gene: -; V gene: TRBV11-2; CDR3 DNA: TGTGCCAGCAGCTTACTGGGAAAAGGGACGGGGGACACTGAAGCTTTCTTT; CDR3 protein: CASSLLGKGTGDTEAFF
clone size: -; J gene: TRBJ2-7; D gene: TRBD1; V gene: TRBV20-1; CDR3 DNA: TGCAGTGCTAGAGATCCGGACAGGTGGCTGTTCGAGCAGTACTTC; CDR3 protein: CSARDPDRWLFEQYF
clone size: once; J gene: TRBJ2-3; D gene: -; V gene: TRBV5-6; CDR3 DNA: TGTGCCAGCAGCTTCGCAGCTGGGATCTCCCGTACGCAGTATTTT; CDR3 protein: CASSFAAGISRTQYF
clone size: medium-sized; J gene: TRBJ2-1; D gene: -; V gene: TRBV12-3/TRBV12-4; CDR3 DNA: TGTGCCAGCAGTTTTAGTGACGGGAGTAAGAATGAGCAGTTCTTC; CDR3 protein: CASSFSDGSKNEQFF
clone size: -; J gene: TRBJ1-1; D gene: TRBD1; V gene: TRBV30; CDR3 DNA: TGTGCCTGGAGTCGGGGGCAGGGGGCAGTTTTCACTGAAGCTTTCTTT; CDR3 protein: CAWSRGQGAVFTEAFF
clone size: many; J gene: TRBJ2-5; D gene: -; V gene: TRBV5-1; CDR3 DNA: TGCGCCAGCAGCTTGGGGGTGACAAGCCAAGAGACCCAGTACTTC; CDR3 protein: CASSLGVTSQETQYF
clone size: few; J gene: TRBJ1-2; D gene: -; V gene: TRBV6-5; CDR3 DNA: TGTACCAGCAGTTACACAGCCCTCCATGGCTACACCTTC; CDR3 protein: CTSSYTALHGYTF
clone size: few; J gene: TRBJ2-1; D gene: TRBD2; V gene: TRBV10-2; CDR3 DNA: TGCGCCAGCACAGGACTAGCGGGGCCGGGCTCCTACAATGAGCAGTTCTTC; CDR3 protein: CASTGLAGPGSYNEQFF
clone size: -; J gene: TRBJ2-2; D gene: -; V gene: TRBV18; CDR3 DNA: TGTGCCAGCTCTCGGGGCACCGGGGAGCTGTTTTTT; CDR3 protein: CASSRGTGELFF
clone size: medium-sized; J gene: TRBJ2-7; D gene: -; V gene: TRBV4-2; CDR3 DNA: TGTGCCAGCAGCCAAGTGTACGACTACTCCTACGAGCAGTACTTC; CDR3 protein: CASSQVYDYSYEQYF
clone size: medium-sized; J gene: TRBJ2-1; D gene: -; V gene: TRBV5-1; CDR3 DNA: TGCGCCAGCAGCCTAACAAATAGCGGAATCGGGTACAATGAGCAGTTCTTC; CDR3 protein: CASSLTNSGIGYNEQFF
clone size: -; J gene: TRBJ2-2; D gene: -; V gene: TRBV7-6; CDR3 DNA: TGTGCCAGCAGCCCACTCCGGCCCGGGGAGCTGTTTTTT; CDR3 protein: CASSPLRPGELFF
clone size: medium-sized; J gene: TRBJ1-5; D gene: -; V gene: TRBV2; CDR3 DNA: TGTGCCAGCATATCTAAGGGGGGCAATCAGCCCCAGCATTTT; CDR3 protein: CASISKGGNQPQHF
clone size: -; J gene: TRBJ2-1; D gene: TRBD2; V gene: TRBV6-2/TRBV6-3; CDR3 DNA: TGCGCCAGCAGTTACCTCTTCGGAGCGGGAGGGCCCGGTGAGCAGTTCTTC; CDR3 protein: CASSYLFGAGGPGEQFF